This T cell receptor beta chain originates from a study of blood T cell dynamics during melanoma immunotherapy. Overall study: First-line therapy was either pembrolizumab or nivolumab with ipilimumab for metastatic melanoma.

Study-wide points: Clones driving repertoire changes may be melanoma-specific or general immune activation. Disease-control patients' PBMC repertoires became either more clonal or more diverse at W3.

This CDR3 has 15 amino acids. Germline V CDR1 and CDR2: MNHEY, SVGAGI. The V and J ends lost 2 bases and 3 bases, in that order; junction bases with no gene match: 6. Time point described: week 3, after first cycle of checkpoint inhibitor. The table came from immunoSEQ multiplex PCR; TCRdb's copy has only in-frame clones and leaves some out. The table lists a few thousand clones, 88% of them singletons, with 30% in the top ten. As for this clone: Its matching antigen is unknown.

The chain links TRBV6-5 to TRBJ2-7, with 8 bases matching TRBD2. This sequence was found in a human donor with melanoma. Source: blood, taken from a patient treated with checkpoint blockade. DNA for the CDR3: TGTGCCAGCAGTTACGTCGGAACTAGCGGCTACGAGCAGTACTTC. Its protein product is CASSYVGTSGYEQYF.